These 2 T cell receptor beta chains came from one sample sequenced in a study of CXCR3 chemokines and chemotherapy response in bladder cancer. A single record per CDR3 protein comes from TCRdb applying MiXCR to the PCR reads. Among some 8,100 distinct CDR3 sequences, 10% to 15% were seen once, and the ten largest hold about 16%. This sample was gathered from a patient whose treatment included neoadjuvant chemotherapy. The origin of the receptors is a human donor with bladder cancer that responded to neoadjuvant chemotherapy.

This clonotype was seen at least ten times. This sequence joins TRBV24-1 and TRBJ1-3; the D gene is possibly TRBD1 (6 bases). Germline-derived CDR1 and CDR2 are KGHDR and SFDVKD. The germline V and J ends were trimmed by 7 bases and 1 base, with 19 bases remaining between them. The CDR3 loop spans 17 amino acids. The CDR3 protein is CATRHWQGRRSGNTIYF. The CDR3 nucleotides are TGTGCCACCAGACACTGGCAGGGGCGTAGGTCTGGAAACACCATATATTTT.

This clonotype is labeled as medium-sized (0.01 to 0.1%). This rearrangement joins TRBV30 to TRBJ1-6; 11 positions agree with TRBD1. V trimming: 7 bases; J trimming: 10 bases; junction bases outside the gene matches: 12. CDR1 is GTSNPN and CDR2 is SVGIG in the germline V gene (reference sequence). The CDR3 contains 15 residues. CDR3 protein: CASNPGQGGNSPLHF. The DNA of the CDR3 is TGTGCCTCAAATCCGGGACAGGGGGGGAACTCACCCCTCCACTTT.